These T cell receptor beta chains were read from a single sample in a study of OX40 agonist ivuxolimab in advanced cancers. The assay was immunoSEQ multiplex PCR, and TCRdb's table has in-frame clones only and misses some. The sample shows more than 75,000 clones, around 87% of them seen only once. The sequencing used CD4+ or CD8+ T cells sorted from blood, collected in a trial of the OX40 agonist ivuxolimab. The receptor source for this set is an adult with an advanced solid tumor such as melanoma, head and neck, liver or kidney cancer. The CDR3 runs from the conserved cysteine through the conserved F or W. The D gene is left open where the match is weak. Size is stated for part of the rows, as once, few or many counts, or as a class when the clone is expanded.

TRBJ1-4 - - TRBV5-4 CASSDGGNRGEKLFF TGTGCCAGCAGCGACGGGGGCAACCGAGGGGAAAAACTGTTTTTT
TRBJ2-7 once - TRBV10-3 CAISESSGEQYF TGTGCCATCAGTGAGTCCAGCGGCGAGCAGTACTTC
TRBJ1-2 - TRBD1 TRBV7-9 CASSLRQGKGGGYTF TGTGCCAGCAGCTTACGACAGGGGAAAGGAGGCGGCTACACCTTC
TRBJ2-3 - - TRBV6-5 CASSYSSTADTQYF TGTGCCAGCAGCTACTCTTCGACAGCAGATACGCAGTATTTT
TRBJ1-2 - - TRBV13 CASSSDTNYGYTF TGTGCCAGCAGTTCGGACACAAACTATGGCTACACCTTC
TRBJ1-2 - TRBD1 TRBV7-9 CASSVWTGNYGYTF TGTGCCAGCAGCGTATGGACAGGGAACTATGGCTACACCTTC
TRBJ2-1 - - TRBV7-3 CASSDAPTSLNEQFF TGTGCCAGCAGCGACGCCCCGACTAGTCTCAATGAGCAGTTCTTC
TRBJ2-1 - TRBD2 TRBV28 CASSPGGLAGGRVYNEQFF TGTGCCAGCAGCCCTGGGGGACTAGCGGGAGGGAGAGTCTACAATGAGCAGTTCTTC
TRBJ2-4 - TRBD2 TRBV18 CASSPLRTSPNIQYF TGTGCCAGCTCACCATTGAGGACTAGTCCAAACATTCAGTACTTC
TRBJ2-5 - TRBD2 TRBV6-6 CASSQGLVETQYF TGTGCCAGCAGCCAAGGACTAGTGGAGACCCAGTACTTC
TRBJ2-5 once - TRBV18 CASSRGTDNKETQYF TGTGCCAGCTCACGCGGGACAGACAACAAAGAGACCCAGTACTTC
TRBJ2-3 - - TRBV2 CASREESGTQYF TGTGCCAGCAGAGAAGAATCTGGTACGCAGTATTTT
TRBJ2-1 - - TRBV6-1 CASSAWNNEQFF TGTGCCAGCAGCGCCTGGAACAATGAGCAGTTCTTC
TRBJ1-4 - - TRBV5-1 CASSRSGGEKLFF TGCGCCAGCAGCCGATCTGGGGGTGAAAAACTGTTTTTT
TRBJ2-1 - - TRBV6-1 CASSSRWGSVNEQFF TGTGCCAGCAGTAGCCGGTGGGGGAGTGTTAATGAGCAGTTCTTC
TRBJ1-2 - - TRBV7-8 CASSFTTNYGYTF TGTGCCAGCAGCTTTACGACTAACTATGGCTACACCTTC
TRBJ1-2 - TRBD1 TRBV7-9 CASSSIGTADNYGYTF TGTGCCAGCAGCTCGATTGGGACAGCGGACAACTATGGCTACACCTTC
TRBJ1-3 - - TRBV7-6 CASSLFVSGLDSGNTIYF TGTGCCAGCAGCTTATTTGTTTCCGGACTTGACTCTGGAAACACCATATATTTT
TRBJ1-5 - TRBD1 TRBV19 CASSNGQGNNNQPQHF TGTGCCAGTAGTAACGGACAGGGTAATAACAATCAGCCCCAGCATTTT
TRBJ2-5 - TRBD2 TRBV5-5 CASSPTSGQETQYF TGTGCCAGCAGCCCGACTAGCGGTCAAGAGACCCAGTACTTC
TRBJ2-1 - - TRBV7-2 CASSLAGGPNEQFF TGTGCCAGCAGCTTAGCGGGGGGGCCCAATGAGCAGTTCTTC
TRBJ2-7 few TRBD2 TRBV27 CASSANPWTSGSYEQYF TGTGCCAGCAGTGCAAACCCGTGGACTAGCGGGTCCTACGAGCAGTACTTC
TRBJ2-5 - TRBD1 TRBV5-1 CASSFTDREQETQYF TGCGCCAGCAGCTTTACCGACAGGGAACAAGAGACCCAGTACTTC